This T cell receptor beta chain was sequenced for a study of control samples from healthy donors and cancer patients. Germline V gives CDR1 LGHNA, CDR2 YSLEER. The CDR3 has 14 amino acids. The V gene lost 0 bases and the J gene lost 9 bases, with 11 bases spanning the gap. Produced via immunoSEQ multiplex PCR; TCRdb's table is partial and in-frame only. The sample gives about 21,000 clones, 84% of which show up once; approximately 23% is in the top ten. The sequenced sample was PBMCs. The chain carries TRBV4-3 and TRBJ1-4; D call uncertain. This receptor was obtained from a man aged 55-75 years with colorectal cancer. Here the CDR3 reads CASSQESRPQKLFF. In nucleotides, the CDR3 is TGCGCCAGCAGCCAAGAAAGTCGACCCCAAAAACTGTTTTTT.